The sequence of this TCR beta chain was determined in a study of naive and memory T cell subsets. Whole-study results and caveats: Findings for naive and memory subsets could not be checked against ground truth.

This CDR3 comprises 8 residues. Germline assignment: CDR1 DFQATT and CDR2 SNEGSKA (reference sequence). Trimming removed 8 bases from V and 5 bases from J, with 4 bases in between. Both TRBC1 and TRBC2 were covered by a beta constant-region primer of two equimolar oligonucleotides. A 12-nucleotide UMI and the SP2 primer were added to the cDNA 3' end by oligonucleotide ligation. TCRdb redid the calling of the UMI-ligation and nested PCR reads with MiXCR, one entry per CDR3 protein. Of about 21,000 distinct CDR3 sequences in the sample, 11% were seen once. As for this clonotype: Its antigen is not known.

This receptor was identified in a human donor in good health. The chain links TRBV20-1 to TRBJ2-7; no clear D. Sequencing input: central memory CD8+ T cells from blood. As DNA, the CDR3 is TGCAGTATGAACGAGCAGTACTTC. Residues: CSMNEQYF.